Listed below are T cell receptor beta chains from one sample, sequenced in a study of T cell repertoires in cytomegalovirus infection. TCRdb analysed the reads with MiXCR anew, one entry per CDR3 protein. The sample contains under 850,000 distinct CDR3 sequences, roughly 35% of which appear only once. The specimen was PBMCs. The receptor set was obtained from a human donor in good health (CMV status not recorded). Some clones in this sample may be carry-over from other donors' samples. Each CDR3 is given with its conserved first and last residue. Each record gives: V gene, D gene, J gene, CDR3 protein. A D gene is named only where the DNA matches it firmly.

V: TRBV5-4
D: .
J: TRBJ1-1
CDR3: CASSFGGVPPVNTEAFF

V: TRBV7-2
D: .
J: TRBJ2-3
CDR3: CASSLVWGGTDTQYF

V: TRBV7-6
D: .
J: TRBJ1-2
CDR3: CGGDGYTF

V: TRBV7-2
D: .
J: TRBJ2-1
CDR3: CASSLAVFAHEQFF

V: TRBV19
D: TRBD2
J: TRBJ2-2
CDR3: CASSAKRGHTWELFF

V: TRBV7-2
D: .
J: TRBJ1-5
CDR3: CASRRKGLQNQPQHF

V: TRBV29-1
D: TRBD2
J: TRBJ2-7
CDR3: CSVRTSGPYEQYF

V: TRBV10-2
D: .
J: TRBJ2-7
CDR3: CASTPDTYEQYF

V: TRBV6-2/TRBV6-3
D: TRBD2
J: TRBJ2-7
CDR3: CASRTGTSGMRTYEQYF

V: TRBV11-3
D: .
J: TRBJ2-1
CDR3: CASSLGTPSYNEQFF

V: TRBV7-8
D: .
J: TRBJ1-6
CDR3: CASSLAGSRPLHF

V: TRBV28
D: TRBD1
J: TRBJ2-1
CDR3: CASSLGGSSSYNEQFF

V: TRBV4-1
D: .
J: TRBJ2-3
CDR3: CASSHGAGQDTQYF

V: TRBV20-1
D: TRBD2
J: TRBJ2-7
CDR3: CSASEASSGRPGEQYF

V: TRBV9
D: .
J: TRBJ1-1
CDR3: CASSAKTVTEAFF